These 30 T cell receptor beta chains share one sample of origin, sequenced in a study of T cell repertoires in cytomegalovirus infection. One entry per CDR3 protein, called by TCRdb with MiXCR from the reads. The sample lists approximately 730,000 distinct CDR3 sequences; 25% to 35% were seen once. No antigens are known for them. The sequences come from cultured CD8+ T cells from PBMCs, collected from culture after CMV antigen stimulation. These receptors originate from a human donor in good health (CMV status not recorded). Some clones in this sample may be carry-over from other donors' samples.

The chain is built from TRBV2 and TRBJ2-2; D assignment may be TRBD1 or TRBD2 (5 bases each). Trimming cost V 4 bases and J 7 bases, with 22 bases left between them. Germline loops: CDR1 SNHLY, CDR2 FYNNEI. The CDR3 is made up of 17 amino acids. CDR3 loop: CASSGGTAPGLYGELFF. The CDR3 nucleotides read TGTGCCAGCAGTGGGGGGACGGCCCCCGGGCTTTACGGGGAGCTGTTTTTT.

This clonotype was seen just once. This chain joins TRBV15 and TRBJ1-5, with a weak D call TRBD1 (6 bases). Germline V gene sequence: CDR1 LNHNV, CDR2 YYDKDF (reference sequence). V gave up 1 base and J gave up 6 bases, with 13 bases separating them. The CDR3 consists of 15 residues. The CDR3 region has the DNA TGTGCCACCAGCAGAGTCAGGGGACGGGGTCAGCCCCAGCATTTT. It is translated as CATSRVRGRGQPQHF.

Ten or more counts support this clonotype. Written as DNA, the CDR3 is TGTGCCAGCAGCCAACCCCTTTTAGGGGGTACCCAGTACTTC. Translated, it gives CASSQPLLGGTQYF. The chain has TRBV7-2 and TRBJ2-5, with D maybe TRBD1 (6 bases). Trimming removed 5 bases from V and 8 bases from J, with 18 bases in between. This CDR3 is 14 amino acids long. Per germline, CDR1 SGHTA and CDR2 FQGNSA. Full variable domain (missing parts from reference TRBV7-2 and TRBJ2-5): GAGVSQSPSNKVTEKGKDVELRCDPISGHTALYWYRQSLGQGLEFLIYFQGNSAPDKSGLPSDRFSAERTGGSVSTLTIQRTQQEDSAVYLCASSQPLLGGTQYFGPGTRLLVL.

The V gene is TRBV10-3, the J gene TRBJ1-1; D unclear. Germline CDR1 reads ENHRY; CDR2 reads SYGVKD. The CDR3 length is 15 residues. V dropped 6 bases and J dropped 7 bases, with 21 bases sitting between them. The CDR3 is CAISFDPDGRREAFF. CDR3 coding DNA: TGTGCCATCAGCTTCGACCCTGACGGACGGCGTGAAGCTTTCTTT.

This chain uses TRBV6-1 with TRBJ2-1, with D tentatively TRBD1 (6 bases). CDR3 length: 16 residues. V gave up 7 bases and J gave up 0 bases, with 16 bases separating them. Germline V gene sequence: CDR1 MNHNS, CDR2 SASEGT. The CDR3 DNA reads TGTGCCAGCACCACCCAGGGGCCTGTCTCCTACAATGAGCAGTTCTTC. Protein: CASTTQGPVSYNEQFF.

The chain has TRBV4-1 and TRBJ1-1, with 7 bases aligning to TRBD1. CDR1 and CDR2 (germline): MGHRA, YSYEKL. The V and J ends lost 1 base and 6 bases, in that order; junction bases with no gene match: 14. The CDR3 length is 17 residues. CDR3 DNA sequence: TGCGCCAGCAGCCAAGGAGTGTGGGCGACAGGGATCTCTGAAGCTTTCTTT. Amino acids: CASSQGVWATGISEAFF.

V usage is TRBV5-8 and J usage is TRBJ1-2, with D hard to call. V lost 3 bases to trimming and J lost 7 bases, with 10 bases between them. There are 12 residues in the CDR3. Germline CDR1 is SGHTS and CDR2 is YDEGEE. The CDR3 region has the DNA TGTGCCAGCAGCTCTCGTGTGGGTGGCTACACCTTC. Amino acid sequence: CASSSRVGGYTF.

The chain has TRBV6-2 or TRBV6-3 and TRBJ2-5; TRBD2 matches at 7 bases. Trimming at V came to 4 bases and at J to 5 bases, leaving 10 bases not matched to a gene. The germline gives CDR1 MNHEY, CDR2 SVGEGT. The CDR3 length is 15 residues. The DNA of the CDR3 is TGTGCCAGCAGTTTCCTGCGGGGGTCGAGTGAGACCCAGTACTTC. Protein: CASSFLRGSSETQYF.

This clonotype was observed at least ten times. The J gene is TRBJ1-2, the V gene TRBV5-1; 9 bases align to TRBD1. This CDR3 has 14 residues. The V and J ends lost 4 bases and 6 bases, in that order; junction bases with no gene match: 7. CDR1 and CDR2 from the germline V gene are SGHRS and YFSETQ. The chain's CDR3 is CASSLRTGDNGYTF. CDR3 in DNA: TGCGCCAGCAGCCTGAGGACAGGGGATAATGGCTACACCTTC. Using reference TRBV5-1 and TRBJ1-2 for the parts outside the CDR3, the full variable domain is KAGVTQTPRYLIKTRGQQVTLSCSPISGHRSVSWYQQTPGQGLQFLFEYFSETQRNKGNFPGRFSGRQFSNSRSEMNVSTLELGDSALYLCASSLRTGDNGYTFGSGTRLTVV.

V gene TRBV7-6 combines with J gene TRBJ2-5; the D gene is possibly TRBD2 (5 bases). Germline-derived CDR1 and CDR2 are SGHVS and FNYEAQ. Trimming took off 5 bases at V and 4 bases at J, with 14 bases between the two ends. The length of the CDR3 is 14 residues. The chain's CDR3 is CASSPGRGRETQYF. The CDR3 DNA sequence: TGTGCCAGCAGCCCGGGCCGGGGTAGAGAGACCCAGTACTTC.

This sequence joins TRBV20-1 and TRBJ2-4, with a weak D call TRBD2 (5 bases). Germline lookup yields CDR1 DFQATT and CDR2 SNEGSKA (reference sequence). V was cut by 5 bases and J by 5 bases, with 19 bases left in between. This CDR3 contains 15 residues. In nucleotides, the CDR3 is TGCAGTGCTGGCTCAACCCGGGAAAAACAAAACATTCAGTACTTC. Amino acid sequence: CSAGSTREKQNIQYF.

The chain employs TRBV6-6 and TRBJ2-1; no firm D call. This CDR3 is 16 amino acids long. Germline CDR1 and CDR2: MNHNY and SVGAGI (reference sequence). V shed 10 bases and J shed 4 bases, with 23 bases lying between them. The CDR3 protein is CATPGRGAAGYNEQFF. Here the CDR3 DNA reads TGTGCCACCCCAGGACGCGGTGCGGCAGGATACAATGAGCAGTTCTTC.

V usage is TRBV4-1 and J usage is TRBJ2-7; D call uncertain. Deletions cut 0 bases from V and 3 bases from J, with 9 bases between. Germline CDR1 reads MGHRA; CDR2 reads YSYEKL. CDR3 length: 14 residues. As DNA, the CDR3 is TGCGCCAGCAGCCAAGATCTTGAGGTCTACGAGCAGTACGTC. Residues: CASSQDLEVYEQYV.

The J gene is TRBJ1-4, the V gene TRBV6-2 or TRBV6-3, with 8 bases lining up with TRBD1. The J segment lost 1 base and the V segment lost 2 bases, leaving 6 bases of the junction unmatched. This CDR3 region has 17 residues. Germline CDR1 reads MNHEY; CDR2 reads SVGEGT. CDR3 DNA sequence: TGTGCCAGCAGTTACGAAACAGGGGGTCTAACTAATGAAAAACTGTTTTTT. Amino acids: CASSYETGGLTNEKLFF.

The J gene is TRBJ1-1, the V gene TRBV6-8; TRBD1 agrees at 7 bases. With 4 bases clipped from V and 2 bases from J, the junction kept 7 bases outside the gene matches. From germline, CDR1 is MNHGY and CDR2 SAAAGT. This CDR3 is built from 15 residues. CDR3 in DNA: TGTGCCAGCAGTTCCTCGACAGGGAGAAACACTGAAGCTTTCTTT. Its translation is CASSSSTGRNTEAFF.

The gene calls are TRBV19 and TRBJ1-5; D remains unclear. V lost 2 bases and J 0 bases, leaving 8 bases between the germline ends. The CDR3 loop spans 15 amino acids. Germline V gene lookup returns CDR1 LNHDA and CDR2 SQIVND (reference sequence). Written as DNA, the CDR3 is TGTGCCAGTAGTATATACGTACCTAGCAATCAGCCCCAGCATTTT. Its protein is CASSIYVPSNQPQHF.

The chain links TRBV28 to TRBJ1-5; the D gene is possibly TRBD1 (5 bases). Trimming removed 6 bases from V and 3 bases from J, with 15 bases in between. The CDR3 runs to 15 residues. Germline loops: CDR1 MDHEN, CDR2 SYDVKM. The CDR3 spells CASRLDSYLNQPQHF. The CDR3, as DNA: TGTGCCAGCAGATTAGACAGCTACCTCAATCAGCCCCAGCATTTT.

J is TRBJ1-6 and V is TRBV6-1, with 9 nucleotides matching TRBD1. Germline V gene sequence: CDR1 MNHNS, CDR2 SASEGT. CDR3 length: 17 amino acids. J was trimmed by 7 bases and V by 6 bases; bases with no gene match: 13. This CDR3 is CASSGPGQGIGNSPLHF. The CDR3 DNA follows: TGTGCCAGCAGCGGTCCGGGACAGGGTATTGGGAATTCACCCCTCCACTTT.

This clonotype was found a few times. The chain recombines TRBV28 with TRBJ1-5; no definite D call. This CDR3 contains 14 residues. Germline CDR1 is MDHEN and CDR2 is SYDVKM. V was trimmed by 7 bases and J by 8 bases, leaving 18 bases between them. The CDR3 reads CASKKYQPQKPQHF. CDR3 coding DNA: TGTGCCAGCAAAAAATATCAGCCCCAGAAGCCCCAGCATTTT.

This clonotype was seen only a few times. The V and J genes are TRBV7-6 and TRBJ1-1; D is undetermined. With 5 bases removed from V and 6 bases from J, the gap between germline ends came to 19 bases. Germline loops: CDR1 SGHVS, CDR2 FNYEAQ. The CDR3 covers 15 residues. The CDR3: CASSLPDEGLAEAFF. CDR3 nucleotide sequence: TGTGCCAGCAGCCTACCCGACGAAGGGCTGGCTGAAGCTTTCTTT.

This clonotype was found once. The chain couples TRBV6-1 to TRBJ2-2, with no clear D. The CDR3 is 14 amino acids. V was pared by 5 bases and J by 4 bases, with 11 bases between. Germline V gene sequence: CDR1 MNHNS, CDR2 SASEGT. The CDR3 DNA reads TGTGCCAGCAGTTCAGCAGGTGCCACCGGGGAGCTGTTTTTT. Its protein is CASSSAGATGELFF.

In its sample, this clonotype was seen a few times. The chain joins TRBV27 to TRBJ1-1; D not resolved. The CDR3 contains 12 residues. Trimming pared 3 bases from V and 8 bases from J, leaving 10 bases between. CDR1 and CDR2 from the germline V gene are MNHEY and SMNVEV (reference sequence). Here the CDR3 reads CASSLIGQEAFF. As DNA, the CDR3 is TGTGCCAGCAGTTTGATAGGGCAGGAAGCTTTCTTT.

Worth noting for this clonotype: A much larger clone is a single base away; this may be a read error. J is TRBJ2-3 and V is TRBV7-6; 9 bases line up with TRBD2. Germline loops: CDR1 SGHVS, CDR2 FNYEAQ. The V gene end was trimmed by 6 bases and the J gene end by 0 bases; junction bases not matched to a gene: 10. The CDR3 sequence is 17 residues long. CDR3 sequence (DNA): TGTGCCAGCAGTTGGACTGGCGGGGGGGCTAGCACAGATACGCAGTATTTT. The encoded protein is CASSWTGGGASTDTQYF.

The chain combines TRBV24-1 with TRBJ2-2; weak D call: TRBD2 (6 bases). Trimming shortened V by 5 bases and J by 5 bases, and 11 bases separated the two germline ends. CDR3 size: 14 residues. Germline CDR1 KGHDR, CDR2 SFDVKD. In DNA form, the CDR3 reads TGTGCCACCAGTGCCCTAGCGTATACCGGGGAGCTGTTTTTT. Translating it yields CATSALAYTGELFF.

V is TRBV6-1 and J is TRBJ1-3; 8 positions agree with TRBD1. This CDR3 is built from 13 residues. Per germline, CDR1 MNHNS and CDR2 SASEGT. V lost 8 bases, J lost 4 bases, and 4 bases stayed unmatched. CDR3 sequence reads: CASDRGSGNTIYF. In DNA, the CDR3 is TGTGCCAGCGACAGGGGTAGCGGAAACACCATATATTTT.

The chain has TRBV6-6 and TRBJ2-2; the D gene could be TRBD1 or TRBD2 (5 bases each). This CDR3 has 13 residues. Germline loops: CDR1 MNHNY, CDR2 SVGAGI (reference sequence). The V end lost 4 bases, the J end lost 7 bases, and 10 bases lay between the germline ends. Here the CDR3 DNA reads TGTGCCAGCAGTTGGGTTGGGGGCGGGGAGCTGTTTTTT. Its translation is CASSWVGGGELFF.

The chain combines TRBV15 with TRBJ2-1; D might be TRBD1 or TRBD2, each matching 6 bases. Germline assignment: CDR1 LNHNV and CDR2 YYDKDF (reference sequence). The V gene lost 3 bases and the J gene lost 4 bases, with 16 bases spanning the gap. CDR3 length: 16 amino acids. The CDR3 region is CATSSTGAGVYNEQFF. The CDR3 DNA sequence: TGTGCCACCAGCAGCACGGGGGCCGGGGTTTACAATGAGCAGTTCTTC.

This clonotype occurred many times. In DNA form, the CDR3 reads TGTGCCAGCAGTTACTCAGGGGCTGAAGCTTTCTTT. Its protein is CASSYSGAEAFF. V gene TRBV6-2 or TRBV6-3 combines with J gene TRBJ1-1, with D tentatively TRBD1 (5 bases). With 0 bases removed from V and 6 bases from J, the gap between germline ends came to 5 bases. The CDR3 sequence is 12 residues long. The germline V gene encodes CDR1 MNHEY and CDR2 SVGEGT.

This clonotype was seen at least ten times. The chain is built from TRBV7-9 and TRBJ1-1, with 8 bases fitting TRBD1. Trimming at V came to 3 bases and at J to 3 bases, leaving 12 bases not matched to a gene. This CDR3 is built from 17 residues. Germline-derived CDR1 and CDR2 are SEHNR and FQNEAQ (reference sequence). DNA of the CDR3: TGTGCCAGCAGCTTTCCGGGACAGGAAATTTCGTACACTGAAGCTTTCTTT. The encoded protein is CASSFPGQEISYTEAFF.

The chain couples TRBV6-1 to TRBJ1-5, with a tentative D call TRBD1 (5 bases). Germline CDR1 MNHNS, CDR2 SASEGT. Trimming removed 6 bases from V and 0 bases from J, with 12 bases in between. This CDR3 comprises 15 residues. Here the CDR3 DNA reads TGTGCCAGCAGACCCGGACAAAATAGCAATCAGCCCCAGCATTTT. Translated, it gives CASRPGQNSNQPQHF.